The 21 T cell receptor beta chains below come from one sample, sequenced in a study of T cells in Graves' hyperthyroidism and ophthalmopathy. Amplification targeted TCR beta CDR3 regions from RNA transcripts. Researchers ran a first-round RT-PCR on the TCR CDR3 using the HTBI primer set. One entry per CDR3 protein, called by TCRdb with MiXCR from the multiplex PCR reads. Of roughly 160,000 distinct CDR3 sequences in the sample, about 9.4% were seen once. Material for sequencing was blood. Receptors were obtained from a woman under 30 with Graves' hyperthyroidism that later progressed to Graves' ophthalmopathy.

The chain has TRBV29-1 and TRBJ2-1, with unresolved D. The CDR3 totals 16 residues. Per the germline V gene, CDR1 is SQVTM and CDR2 is ANQGSEA. Trimming took off 6 bases at V and 3 bases at J, with 21 bases between the two ends. The CDR3 reads CSVESSTMQSYNEQFF. The CDR3 DNA follows: TGCAGCGTAGAAAGTTCTACGATGCAAAGCTACAATGAGCAGTTCTTC.

As concerns this clonotype: This clone may be a read error of a much larger clone one base away. V gene TRBV6-1 combines with J gene TRBJ1-4, with 7 bases lining up with TRBD1. Trimming took 5 bases from V and 8 from J; bases not matched to a gene: 8. This CDR3 comprises 14 residues. Germline V gene sequence: CDR1 MNHNS, CDR2 SASEGT. The CDR3 nucleotides are TGTGCCAGCAGTCGGGGACAGTTGAAAGAAAAACTGTTTTTT. Translated, it gives CASSRGQLKEKLFF.

There are a few counts of this clonotype. This sequence joins TRBV5-6 and TRBJ1-5, with no clear D. V lost 1 base to trimming and J lost 3 bases, with 8 bases between them. Germline CDR1 SGHDT, CDR2 YYEEEE. The CDR3 sequence is 14 residues long. The DNA of the CDR3 is TGTGCCAGCAGCTTGAGTGTGGACAATCAGCCCCAGCATTTT. Translation: CASSLSVDNQPQHF.

This clonotype has ten or more counts. This chain connects TRBV6-1 to TRBJ2-5, with D perhaps matching TRBD1 (6 bases). V gave up 4 bases and J gave up 3 bases, with 12 bases separating them. The germline V gene has CDR1 MNHNS and CDR2 SASEGT. This CDR3 has 14 residues. CDR3 amino acids: CASSGGQGKETQYF. DNA for the CDR3: TGTGCCAGCAGTGGGGGCCAGGGGAAAGAGACCCAGTACTTC.

Only a few counts were recorded for this clonotype. This CDR3 reads CASSPRTGTRYEQYF. The CDR3 DNA follows: TGTGCCAGTAGTCCCCGGACAGGGACAAGGTACGAGCAGTACTTC. The chain carries TRBV19 and TRBJ2-7, with 8 bases lining up with TRBD1. This CDR3 is 15 amino acids long. V was clipped by 5 bases and J by 4 bases; unmatched bases: 10. Germline-derived CDR1 and CDR2 are LNHDA and SQIVND (reference sequence).

The chain couples TRBV4-1 to TRBJ2-2; a possible D gene is TRBD1 (5 bases). Germline V gives CDR1 MGHRA, CDR2 YSYEKL. The CDR3 spans 16 residues. V lost 0 bases, J lost 4 bases, and 12 bases lay in between. CDR3 region: CASSQEGYRSTGELFF. CDR3 nucleotides: TGCGCCAGCAGCCAAGAAGGGTACAGGTCCACCGGGGAGCTGTTTTTT.

Many counts were recorded for this clonotype. The chain links TRBV6-1 to TRBJ2-1, with D possibly matching TRBD2 (6 bases). V lost 5 bases and J 4 bases, leaving 15 bases between the germline ends. The CDR3 is made up of 15 amino acids. Germline assignment: CDR1 MNHNS and CDR2 SASEGT. The CDR3 coding sequence is TGTGCCAGCAGTTTTAGACCGGAGGGTTACAATGAGCAGTTCTTC. It codes for CASSFRPEGYNEQFF.

This clonotype occurred many times. This chain uses TRBV30 with TRBJ2-7; 8 bases agree with TRBD2. With 1 base clipped from V and 6 bases from J, the junction kept 8 bases outside the gene matches. Germline assignment: CDR1 GTSNPN and CDR2 SVGIG (reference sequence). The CDR3 is 14 amino acids. The CDR3 bases are TGTGCCTGGAGTGGTTACGGGAGGGTATCCGAGCAGTACTTC. Its protein is CAWSGYGRVSEQYF.

In this sample, this clonotype turned up a few times. The chain carries TRBV20-1 and TRBJ1-2, with D uncertain. CDR1 DFQATT and CDR2 SNEGSKA come from the germline V gene (reference sequence). The CDR3 totals 12 residues. V was cut by 4 bases and J by 4 bases, with 10 bases left in between. CDR3 nucleotide sequence: TGCAGTGCTACCACTGAGGGCTATGGCTACACCTTC. It specifies CSATTEGYGYTF.

Concerning this clonotype itself: A junction end diverges from the germline sequence, so it may reflect a read error. The chain is built from TRBV3-1 and TRBJ2-2; no firm D call. The CDR3 sequence is 19 residues long. Germline CDR1 LGHDT, CDR2 YNNKEL (reference sequence). The CDR3 sequence: CASSQDWFRPGWNAGELFF. CDR3 coding DNA: TGTGCCAGCAGCCAAGATTGGTTCCGTCCGGGTTGGAACGCCGGGGAGCTGTTTTTT.

This clonotype was observed many times. This chain connects TRBV20-1 to TRBJ1-5, with D hard to call. CDR3 length: 12 residues. Germline values: CDR1 DFQATT, CDR2 SNEGSKA (reference sequence). Trimming left V 3 bases short and J 4 bases short, with 7 bases between. The CDR3 region is CSARTANQPQHF. DNA of the CDR3: TGCAGTGCTAGGACTGCAAATCAGCCCCAGCATTTT.

The sample holds many counts of this clonotype. The J gene is TRBJ1-1, the V gene TRBV6-1; D is perhaps TRBD1 (5 bases). The CDR3 sequence is 12 residues long. Germline CDR1 MNHNS, CDR2 SASEGT. Trimming removed 10 bases at V and 7 bases at J, with 16 bases between. Here the CDR3 reads CATLGGAFEAFF. In DNA, the CDR3 is TGTGCCACCCTGGGAGGGGCCTTTGAAGCTTTCTTT.

This clonotype was seen ten or more times. A read error may produce the germline difference seen at one junction end. The rearrangement links TRBV12-3 or TRBV12-4 to TRBJ1-1; D is ambiguous. There are 13 residues in the CDR3. CDR3 sequence: CASSLAGNTGAFF. The CDR3 bases are TGTGCCAGCAGTTTAGCAGGGAACACTGGAGCTTTCTTT.

This clonotype was observed at least ten times. The chain is built from TRBV28 and TRBJ2-5, with a weak D call TRBD2 (5 bases). The CDR3 is 15 residues long. Deletions cut 2 bases from V and 2 bases from J, with 12 bases between. Germline CDR1 MDHEN, CDR2 SYDVKM. The CDR3 sequence is CASSLRRSRQETQYF. The CDR3 DNA sequence: TGTGCCAGCAGTTTAAGGAGGAGTAGGCAAGAGACCCAGTACTTC. The entire variable domain, with the rest obtained from reference TRBV28 and TRBJ2-5, is as follows: DVKVTQSSRYLVKRTGEKVFLECVQDMDHENMFWYRQDPGLGLRLIYFSYDVKMKEKGDIPEGYSVSREKKERFSLILESASTNQTSMYLCASSLRRSRQETQYFGPGTRLLVL.

Ten or more counts support this clonotype. The chain joins TRBV29-1 to TRBJ2-3, with a tentative D call TRBD1 (6 bases). The germline V and J ends were trimmed by 1 base and 1 base, with 6 bases remaining between them. Germline values: CDR1 SQVTM, CDR2 ANQGSEA. The CDR3 is 13 residues long. For the CDR3, the DNA is TGCAGCGTTGAAGGACAGGGCACAGATACGCAGTATTTT. It is translated as CSVEGQGTDTQYF.

This clonotype has at least ten counts. The chain uses TRBV20-1 and TRBJ1-1; D is uncertain. V was clipped by 5 bases and J by 1 base, with 8 bases between them. Germline V gives CDR1 DFQATT, CDR2 SNEGSKA (reference sequence). The CDR3 totals 12 residues. The CDR3 sequence: CSAWEGNTEAFF. The CDR3 coding sequence is TGCAGTGCTTGGGAAGGGAACACTGAAGCTTTCTTT.

The table lists this clonotype with a few counts. One base away lies a much larger clone, so this may be a sequencing read error. The rearrangement uses TRBV12-3 or TRBV12-4 and TRBJ2-7; D is undetermined. The CDR3 is made up of 13 amino acids. CDR3 residues: CASRWTGSYEQNF. For the CDR3, the DNA is TGTGCCAGCAGATGGACGGGCTCCTACGAGCAGAACTTC.

This clonotype was found many times. This rearrangement joins TRBV5-1 to TRBJ2-3, with 12 bases aligning to TRBD2. Germline CDR1 reads SGHRS; CDR2 reads YFSETQ. With V trimmed by 0 bases and J by 4 bases, 9 bases remained unmatched. CDR3 size: 18 residues. The CDR3 here is CASSLAVTSGRIADTQYF. The CDR3 DNA follows: TGCGCCAGCAGCTTGGCCGTAACTAGCGGGAGGATTGCAGATACGCAGTATTTT.

The J gene is TRBJ2-2, the V gene TRBV30, with 10 bases aligning to TRBD2. CDR3 size: 18 residues. Germline-derived CDR1 and CDR2 are GTSNPN and SVGIG (reference sequence). V lost 2 bases to trimming and J lost 7 bases; unmatched junction nucleotides: 16. The DNA of the CDR3 is TGTGCCTGGAGTACAGGAAGGCCATTTAGCGGGAGGTTCGGGGAGCTGTTTTTT. Amino acid sequence: CAWSTGRPFSGRFGELFF. Full variable domain (rest looked up from reference TRBV30 and TRBJ2-2): SQTIHQWPATLVQPVGSPLSLECTVEGTSNPNLYWYRQAAGRGLQLLFYSVGIGQISSEVPQNLSASRPQDRQFILSSKKLLLSDSGFYLCAWSTGRPFSGRFGELFFGEGSRLTVL.

This clonotype was seen repeatedly, ten times or more. V is TRBV6-1 and J is TRBJ2-3; D possibly matches TRBD1 or TRBD2 (5 bases each). V lost 6 bases to trimming and J lost 0 bases, with 16 bases between them. This CDR3 is 16 amino acids long. From germline, CDR1 is MNHNS and CDR2 SASEGT. CDR3 in DNA: TGTGCCAGCAGCCTCACCGGGGCTTCTAGCACAGATACGCAGTATTTT. Protein: CASSLTGASSTDTQYF.

V gene TRBV5-5 combines with J gene TRBJ2-2; D is uncertain. V lost 4 bases, J lost 9 bases, and 13 bases lay in between. Germline lookup yields CDR1 SGHKS and CDR2 YYEKEE (reference sequence). The CDR3 loop spans 13 amino acids. The CDR3 sequence: CASSGPVFRELFF. CDR3 bases: TGTGCCAGCAGCGGGCCTGTGTTTAGGGAGCTGTTTTTT.